The 27 T cell receptor beta chains reported below all come from one sample, sequenced in a study of cytomegalovirus exposure and HLA in healthy donors. The repertoire was sequenced with immunoSEQ multiplex PCR; TCRdb's copy has only in-frame clones and lacks some. The table has 100,000 to 150,000 clones, about 82% seen once. The specimen was PBMCs. These receptors all come from a man aged 18 to 35 in good health and CMV-seronegative.

This chain links TRBV6-5 with TRBJ1-2, with 8 bases fitting TRBD1. V dropped 5 bases and J dropped 13; count of bases not matched to a gene: 15. CDR3 size: 14 residues. Germline V lookup: CDR1 MNHEY, CDR2 SVGAGI. DNA for the CDR3: TGTGCCAGCAGTCTACAGGGGGGAAACGGGGGGAGCACCTTC. It translates to CASSLQGGNGGSTF.

This clone was counted once. The V call is TRBV19, the J call TRBJ2-7; possible D gene TRBD1, 5 bases. CDR1 is LNHDA, CDR2 SQIVND, per germline (reference sequence). The CDR3 totals 13 residues. The V gene lost 3 bases and the J gene lost 5 bases, with 11 bases spanning the gap. The CDR3 DNA reads TGTGCCAGTAGTATCTCTGGGGCCCACGAGCAGTACTTC. Its translation: CASSISGAHEQYF.

The chain is built from TRBV6-5 and TRBJ1-2, with D tentatively TRBD1 (6 bases). V lost 5 bases, J lost 3 bases, and 13 bases lay in between. The CDR3 contains 14 residues. Per germline, CDR1 MNHEY and CDR2 SVGAGI. The DNA for the CDR3 is TGTGCCAGCAGTCTTGGACAGTCCTACTATGGCTACACCTTC. It codes for CASSLGQSYYGYTF.

This sequence joins TRBV19 and TRBJ2-5; D remains unclear. Per the germline V gene, CDR1 is LNHDA and CDR2 is SQIVND (reference sequence). The CDR3 runs to 14 residues. With 3 bases removed from V and 5 bases from J, the gap between germline ends came to 13 bases. DNA of the CDR3: TGTGCCAGTAGTATCCCCTCCATCGGGGAGACCCAGTACTTC. It is translated as CASSIPSIGETQYF.

The CDR3 sequence is CASSQSPGQETQYF. CDR3 nucleotide sequence: TGCGCCAGCAGCCAATCACCAGGTCAAGAGACCCAGTACTTC. The rearrangement joins TRBV4-1 to TRBJ2-5; no definite D call. The length of the CDR3 is 14 residues. Germline V lookup: CDR1 MGHRA, CDR2 YSYEKL. V was clipped by 2 bases and J by 2 bases, with 9 bases between them.

There are a few counts of this clone. The chain uses TRBV2 and TRBJ1-2, with D possibly matching TRBD1 (5 bases). The CDR3 covers 14 residues. Germline V CDR1 and CDR2: SNHLY, FYNNEI. Trimming removed 3 bases at V and 8 bases at J, with 16 bases between. The CDR3 DNA is TGTGCCAGCAGTGATTACAGGCTCCTAGGGGGCTACACCTTC. Translated, it gives CASSDYRLLGGYTF.

The genes are TRBV9 and TRBJ1-2; no reliable D call. CDR3 length equals 16 residues. Per germline, CDR1 SGDLS and CDR2 YYNGEE. V lost 0 bases, J lost 8 bases, and 20 bases lay in between. The CDR3 here is CASSVVGPSAGHGYTF. DNA of the CDR3: TGTGCCAGCAGCGTAGTCGGCCCGAGCGCTGGTCACGGCTACACCTTC.

J is TRBJ2-7 and V is TRBV6-5; D perhaps matches TRBD2 (6 bases). CDR1 and CDR2 (germline): MNHEY, SVGAGI. The CDR3 totals 15 residues. Trimming took 2 bases from V and 0 from J, leaving 11 bases between them. The DNA for the CDR3 is TGTGCCAGCAGTTACGGCGGGGTGAGCTCCTACGAGCAGTACTTC. Translating it yields CASSYGGVSSYEQYF.

This clone was recorded only once. The J gene is TRBJ2-5, the V gene TRBV7-9; 14 bases map to TRBD2. Germline trimming cut 5 bases from V and 4 bases from J; bases unmatched to any gene: 6. The CDR3 covers 16 residues. Germline assignment: CDR1 SEHNR and CDR2 FQNEAQ (reference sequence). CDR3 region: CASSPPGLAGVETQYF. For the CDR3, the DNA is TGTGCCAGCAGCCCCCCGGGACTAGCGGGGGTAGAGACCCAGTACTTC.

The V gene is TRBV10-1, the J gene TRBJ2-7; 10 nucleotides align to TRBD2. Germline CDR1 WNHNN, CDR2 SYGVQD (reference sequence). V lost 0 bases and J lost 2; bases outside the gene matches: 10. The CDR3 runs to 18 residues. For the CDR3, the DNA is TGCGCCAGCAGTGAGTCTGGGCTAGCGGGAGTCGAAGCCTACGAGCAGTACTTC. Residues: CASSESGLAGVEAYEQYF.

The chain recombines TRBV27 with TRBJ2-3, with 10 bases aligning to TRBD2. V shed 6 bases, J shed 0 bases, and the junction held 15 bases outside the gene matches. Germline values: CDR1 MNHEY, CDR2 SMNVEV (reference sequence). This CDR3 comprises 19 residues. CDR3 sequence: CASSIYPPGLATSTDTQYF. The CDR3 DNA is TGTGCCAGCAGCATTTATCCCCCGGGACTAGCGACGAGCACAGATACGCAGTATTTT.

This clone was detected a few times. J is TRBJ1-5 and V is TRBV29-1; TRBD1 might be the D (6 bases). In germline, CDR1 is SQVTM, CDR2 ANQGSEA. CDR3 length equals 13 residues. Trimming took off 6 bases at V and 7 bases at J, with 16 bases between the two ends. The CDR3 nucleotides read TGCAGCGTCGAACAGGGTGCAGGGCAGCCCCAGCATTTT. This encodes CSVEQGAGQPQHF.

This chain links TRBV12-5 with TRBJ2-5; a weak D match, TRBD1 (5 bases). Germline CDR1 reads LGHNT; CDR2 reads FRNRAP. Trimming took off 1 base at V and 0 bases at J, with 6 bases between the two ends. The CDR3 contains 14 residues. In nucleotides, the CDR3 is TGTGCTAGTGGTTTGGGACAGTACCAAGAGACCCAGTACTTC. Translated: CASGLGQYQETQYF.

The V gene is TRBV27, the J gene TRBJ2-7; 7 nucleotides agree with TRBD1. CDR3 length equals 18 residues. Germline CDR1 and CDR2: MNHEY and SMNVEV (reference sequence). V shed 4 bases and J 3 bases; nucleotides not matched to a gene: 18. For the CDR3, the DNA is TGTGCCAGCAGTTCAAGATTCCCGGACAGGCGAAACATCTACGAGCAGTACTTC. Translated: CASSSRFPDRRNIYEQYF.

The genes are TRBV5-1 and TRBJ2-1; 14 bases match TRBD2. J lost 12 bases, V lost 4 bases, and 6 bases had no gene match. The CDR3 covers 14 residues. The germline CDR1 and CDR2 sequences are SGHRS and YFSETQ. The CDR3 bases are TGCGCCAGCAGCCAAGGACTAGCGGGAGGCCCGCAGTTCTTC. Translated, it gives CASSQGLAGGPQFF.

The chain links TRBV21-1 to TRBJ2-3; the DNA was not compared with TRBD2, the D call given in the table. TRBV21-1 is recorded as a pseudogene. The CDR3 covers 17 residues. The CDR3 loop reads CASSTGLAGANTDTQYF. The DNA for the CDR3 is TGTGCCAGCAGCACCGGACTAGCGGGGGCCAACACAGATACGCAGTATTTT.

The V and J genes are TRBV30 and TRBJ2-4, with a tentative D call TRBD2 (6 bases). This CDR3 region has 14 residues. Germline CDR1 is GTSNPN and CDR2 is SVGIG (reference sequence). The V and J ends lost 3 bases and 7 bases respectively, with 16 bases between them. Written as DNA, the CDR3 is TGTGCCTGGAGGACCCCGGGACTCGCTAACATTCAGTACTTC. The encoded protein is CAWRTPGLANIQYF.

This chain's CDR3 is CACPGQRPDTQYF. For the CDR3, the DNA is TGTGCCTGCCCGGGACAGAGGCCAGATACGCAGTATTTT. The V and J genes are TRBV30 and TRBJ2-3; 7 bases are a match to TRBD1. This CDR3 contains 13 residues. Germline V lookup: CDR1 GTSNPN, CDR2 SVGIG (reference sequence). The junction had 7 bases not matched to a gene; V was cut back by 6 bases and J by 4 bases.

The rearrangement uses TRBV6-5 and TRBJ2-2, with D uncertain. Trimming shortened V by 6 bases and J by 4 bases, and 15 bases separated the two germline ends. The germline gives CDR1 MNHEY, CDR2 SVGAGI. The CDR3 spans 15 residues. This CDR3 reads CASSSRPPGTGELFF. DNA of the CDR3: TGTGCCAGCAGCTCCAGACCGCCGGGCACCGGGGAGCTGTTTTTT.

V and J are TRBV7-9 and TRBJ2-1; 16 bases map to TRBD2. CDR1 is SEHNR and CDR2 is FQNEAQ in the germline V gene (reference sequence). CDR3 length: 16 amino acids. With 6 bases clipped from V and 9 bases from J, the junction kept 8 bases outside the gene matches. This chain's CDR3 is CASSPSGLAGGGEQFF. In nucleotides, the CDR3 is TGTGCCAGCAGTCCCTCGGGACTAGCGGGAGGGGGTGAGCAGTTCTTC. Full variable domain (rest looked up from reference TRBV7-9 and TRBJ2-1): DTGVSQNPRHKITKRGQNVTFRCDPISEHNRLYWYRQTLGQGPEFLTYFQNEAQLEKSRLLSDRFSAERPKGSFSTLEIQRTEQGDSAMYLCASSPSGLAGGGEQFFGPGTRLTVL.

On this clone itself: Other DNA sequences of this sample code for an identical CDR3. This chain connects TRBV11-2 to TRBJ2-2; D possibly corresponds to TRBD2 (6 bases). The germline CDR1 and CDR2 sequences are SGHAT and FQNNGV. There are 14 residues in the CDR3. Deletions cut 6 bases from V and 1 base from J, with 9 bases between. The CDR3 region has the DNA TGTGCCAGCAGTAGGCGGGGGAACACCGGGGAGCTGTTTTTT. The encoded protein is CASSRRGNTGELFF.

This chain links TRBV30 with TRBJ2-7, with 10 bases lining up with TRBD2. The ends lost 0 bases at V and 6 bases at J; junction bases unmatched: 8. CDR1 GTSNPN and CDR2 SVGIG come from the germline V gene (reference sequence). The CDR3 spans 15 residues. The CDR3 sequence: CAWSVSSGGPGEQYF. Here the CDR3 DNA reads TGTGCCTGGAGTGTGTCTAGCGGGGGTCCGGGCGAGCAGTACTTC.

This sequence joins TRBV6-1 and TRBJ1-1, with D tentatively TRBD1 (5 bases). V was trimmed by 6 bases and J by 2 bases, leaving 13 bases between them. Germline assignment: CDR1 MNHNS and CDR2 SASEGT. This CDR3 is built from 14 residues. CDR3 sequence: CASRARDVNTEAFF. For the CDR3, the DNA is TGTGCCAGCAGGGCCAGGGATGTTAACACTGAAGCTTTCTTT.

There are a few counts of this clone. The chain joins TRBV2 to TRBJ1-2; 7 bases are shared with TRBD1. V lost 8 bases, J lost 1 base, and 4 bases stayed unmatched. The length of the CDR3 is 13 residues. Germline V lookup: CDR1 SNHLY, CDR2 FYNNEI. This chain's CDR3 is CASSGGHNYGYTF. As DNA, the CDR3 is TGTGCCAGCTCAGGGGGACATAACTATGGCTACACCTTC.

The CDR3 loop reads CASSRVDGRYSNQPQHF. CDR3 bases: TGCGCCAGCAGCCGAGTGGACGGGAGATATAGCAATCAGCCCCAGCATTTT. The gene calls are TRBV4-1 and TRBJ1-5; the D is unclear. The CDR3 has 17 residues. The V end was cut by 4 bases, the J end by 0 bases, with 16 bases between. Germline CDR1 and CDR2: MGHRA and YSYEKL.

This chain uses TRBV20-1 with TRBJ2-3; D uncertain. CDR1 is DFQATT and CDR2 is SNEGSKA in the germline V gene (reference sequence). Trimming left V 5 bases short and J 4 bases short, with 7 bases between. The CDR3 covers 11 residues. The CDR3 DNA reads as TGCAGTGCTGAAGAGGCAGATACGCAGTATTTT. This gives the protein CSAEEADTQYF.

This chain uses TRBV19 with TRBJ2-3; D is unresolved. V lost 0 bases, J lost 0 bases, and 4 bases lay in between. The CDR3 is 14 amino acids. Germline V gene sequence: CDR1 LNHDA, CDR2 SQIVND (reference sequence). CDR3: CASSIEGSTDTQYF. As DNA, the CDR3 is TGTGCCAGTAGTATAGAGGGCAGCACAGATACGCAGTATTTT.